This T cell receptor (beta chain) was found in a study of cytomegalovirus exposure and HLA in healthy donors. Overall study results and limits: Cytomegalovirus status was reportedly diagnosed by the classifier with high specificity and sensitivity. It was found in a later analysis that first-cohort TCR clusters tended to co-occur in the approximately 130 validation repertoires.

Sequencing used immunoSEQ multiplex PCR; TCRdb keeps in-frame clones, though not all of them. The sample consists of more than 110,000 clones, approximately 84% of them appearing once. A remark on this clone: Its specificity is unknown.

V shed 6 bases and J 2 bases; nucleotides not matched to a gene: 8. Germline V gene data show CDR1 as LNHDA and CDR2 as SQIVND (reference sequence). CDR3 size: 16 residues. The V and J genes are TRBV19 and TRBJ1-5; 9 nucleotides align to TRBD1. The sequenced sample consisted of PBMCs. The sequence was collected from a woman aged 30 to 39 in good health and CMV-seronegative. The CDR3 nucleotides are TGTGCCAGTAGGTCGGGACAGGGAAAGGGCAATCAGCCCCAGCATTTT. Translating gives CASRSGQGKGNQPQHF.